This T cell receptor beta chain was retrieved from a study of blood T cells in healthy people across ages. The CDR3 extends over 16 amino acids. Germline V gene data show CDR1 as MNHNS and CDR2 as SASEGT. Trimming left V 2 bases short and J 0 bases short, with 12 bases between. Together with a sample-barcoded 5' primer, a J-beta primer mix was included in a second PCR lasting roughly 7 to 11 cycles. Every cDNA molecule bore a tag from a template-switch adaptor containing 12 random nucleotides. One entry per CDR3 protein results from TCRdb running MiXCR on the 5' RACE reads. The table includes 950,000 to 1,200,000 distinct CDR3 sequences, around two fifths detected once.

This receptor was obtained from a man aged 18-30 years in good health. Sequences were obtained from blood. This chain connects TRBV6-1 to TRBJ2-3; perhaps TRBD1 as D (6 bases). The CDR3: CASSELGTRSTDTQYF. Written as DNA, the CDR3 is TGTGCCAGCAGTGAATTGGGGACACGAAGCACAGATACGCAGTATTTT.